Presented here are 31 T cell receptor beta chains from one specimen sequenced in a study of blood T cell repertoires in COVID-19. Produced via immunoSEQ multiplex PCR; TCRdb's table is partial and in-frame only. The data hold around 330,000 clones, with roughly nine tenths observed a single time. Sequenced: PBMCs or T cells enriched from blood (not recorded which). All receptors come from a man aged 55-75 years who had recovered from COVID-19.

The chain joins TRBV7-6 to TRBJ1-1, with a tentative D call TRBD1 (6 bases). V was trimmed by 5 bases and J by 0 bases, leaving 10 bases between them. From germline, CDR1 is SGHVS and CDR2 FNYEAQ. The CDR3 contains 14 residues. The DNA of the CDR3 is TGTGCCAGCAGCCCCCGACAGGTGAACACTGAAGCTTTCTTT. Translated: CASSPRQVNTEAFF. The whole variable domain, remainder taken from reference TRBV7-6 and TRBJ1-1, is GAGVSQSPRYKVTKRGQDVALRCDPISGHVSLYWYRQALGQGPEFLTYFNYEAQQDKSGLPNDRFSAERPEGSISTLTIQRTEQRDSAMYRCASSPRQVNTEAFFGQGTRLTVV.

This chain links TRBV11-1 with TRBJ2-2, with D perhaps matching TRBD1 (6 bases). CDR3 size: 14 residues. From germline, CDR1 is SGHAT and CDR2 FQDESV (reference sequence). V dropped 5 bases and J dropped 5 bases, with 12 bases sitting between them. The CDR3 DNA reads as TGTGCCAGCAGCAGGACAGTTCTGACCGGGGAGCTGTTTTTT. Residues: CASSRTVLTGELFF.

This sequence joins TRBV7-2 and TRBJ1-4; D may be TRBD1 (5 bases). Germline CDR1 and CDR2: SGHTA and FQGNSA. The CDR3 is 15 amino acids. The V end was cut by 5 bases, the J end by 0 bases, with 10 bases between. In nucleotides, the CDR3 is TGTGCCAGCAGCGCTGACAGTGCAACTAATGAAAAACTGTTTTTT. This encodes CASSADSATNEKLFF.

The CDR3 here is CAISETGGATSQPQHF. DNA of the CDR3: TGTGCCATCAGTGAGACAGGGGGCGCGACGTCTCAGCCCCAGCATTTT. J is TRBJ1-5 and V is TRBV10-3; 9 bases map to TRBD1. The germline V gene has CDR1 ENHRY and CDR2 SYGVKD. Trimming removed 2 bases from V and 6 bases from J; junction bases left unmatched: 8. The CDR3 totals 16 residues.

This clone was detected only a few times. The chain couples TRBV29-1 to TRBJ1-2, with D hard to call. The CDR3 runs 11 residues. V gave up 3 bases and J gave up 7 bases, with 9 bases separating them. CDR1 is SQVTM, CDR2 ANQGSEA, per germline. The CDR3 sequence is CSVEWSFGYTF. The CDR3, as DNA: TGCAGCGTTGAGTGGAGTTTTGGCTACACCTTC. The variable domain in full, completed from reference TRBV29-1 and TRBJ1-2, reads SAVISQKPSRDICQRGTSLTIQCQVDSQVTMMFWYRQQPGQSLTLIATANQGSEATYESGFVIDKFPISRPNLTFSTLTVSNMSPEDSSIYLCSVEWSFGYTFGSGTRLTVV.

V and J are TRBV7-9 and TRBJ2-7; a weak D match, TRBD2 (6 bases). Trimming stripped 7 bases from V and 3 bases from J, with 25 bases between. Germline V gives CDR1 SEHNR, CDR2 FQNEAQ (reference sequence). This CDR3 has 17 residues. This CDR3 reads CASTPPVGRTGDYEQYF. The CDR3 coding sequence is TGTGCCAGCACTCCTCCTGTTGGCCGAACGGGGGACTACGAGCAGTACTTC.

The rearrangement joins TRBV30 to TRBJ2-5; 7 bases fit TRBD1. The V and J ends lost 0 bases and 5 bases, in that order; junction bases with no gene match: 6. CDR1 and CDR2 (germline): GTSNPN, SVGIG (reference sequence). There are 14 residues in the CDR3. CDR3 protein: CAWSVLRGQETQYF. In DNA, the CDR3 is TGTGCCTGGAGTGTACTAAGGGGGCAGGAGACCCAGTACTTC. The full variable domain, with the rest looked up from reference TRBV30 and TRBJ2-5, is SQTIHQWPATLVQPVGSPLSLECTVEGTSNPNLYWYRQAAGRGLQLLFYSVGIGQISSEVPQNLSASRPQDRQFILSSKKLLLSDSGFYLCAWSVLRGQETQYFGPGTRLLVL.

The V call is TRBV19, the J call TRBJ1-5; D gene ambiguous. Trimming shortened V by 5 bases and J by 2 bases, and 7 bases separated the two germline ends. Looked up from germline, CDR1 is LNHDA and CDR2 is SQIVND (reference sequence). This CDR3 region has 13 residues. CDR3 loop: CASSLTGNQPQHF. Written as DNA, the CDR3 is TGTGCCAGTAGTCTAACGGGCAATCAGCCCCAGCATTTT.

The V gene is TRBV19, the J gene TRBJ1-5; TRBD1 matches 7 bases. CDR1 is LNHDA, CDR2 SQIVND, per germline (reference sequence). V trimming: 6 bases; J trimming: 4 bases; junction bases outside the gene matches: 6. This CDR3 has 14 residues. DNA for the CDR3: TGTGCCAGTAGGGGGACAGCGCTTAATCAGCCCCAGCATTTT. Amino acid sequence: CASRGTALNQPQHF.

J is TRBJ1-4 and V is TRBV30, with a tentative D call TRBD1 (5 bases). This CDR3 has 16 amino acids. Deletions cut 3 bases from V and 5 bases from J, with 19 bases between. Germline V gene lookup returns CDR1 GTSNPN and CDR2 SVGIG (reference sequence). CDR3 sequence: CAWREPPWGGNEKLFF. The CDR3 bases are TGTGCCTGGAGGGAACCTCCTTGGGGGGGGAATGAAAAACTGTTTTTT.

This sequence joins TRBV19 and TRBJ2-6; 11 nucleotides align to TRBD1. V trimming: 5 bases; J trimming: 5 bases; junction bases outside the gene matches: 8. The CDR3 is 17 residues long. Germline V CDR1 and CDR2: LNHDA, SQIVND (reference sequence). In DNA form, the CDR3 reads TGTGCCAGTAGTCGGACAGGGGGCTTAGATAGGGCCAACGTCCTGACTTTC. Translated: CASSRTGGLDRANVLTF.

As regards this clone: Other DNA sequences in this sample translate to the same CDR3. The chain links TRBV19 to TRBJ2-6, with D possibly TRBD2 on 6 matching bases. This CDR3 has 16 amino acids. In germline, CDR1 is LNHDA, CDR2 SQIVND (reference sequence). Trimming pared 4 bases from V and 1 base from J, leaving 11 bases between. The chain's CDR3 is CASSRGLTSGANVLTF. The CDR3 bases are TGTGCCAGTAGTAGGGGACTGACGTCTGGGGCCAACGTCCTGACTTTC.

CDR3 residues: CSAGGWGNTGELFF. The CDR3 nucleotides are TGCAGCGCCGGTGGATGGGGCAACACCGGGGAGCTGTTTTTT. This chain links TRBV29-1 with TRBJ2-2; possible D gene TRBD1, 5 bases. The CDR3 is 14 amino acids. CDR1 is SQVTM, CDR2 ANQGSEA, per germline. V dropped 7 bases and J dropped 2 bases, with 14 bases sitting between them.

The J gene is TRBJ1-2, the V gene TRBV30; TRBD1 matches 7 bases. Germline assignment: CDR1 GTSNPN and CDR2 SVGIG (reference sequence). The CDR3 is 14 residues long. V lost 0 bases and J lost 8; bases outside the gene matches: 9. CDR3 in amino acids: CAWSVNRGFVGYTF. The CDR3 DNA sequence: TGTGCCTGGAGTGTGAACAGGGGCTTCGTCGGCTACACCTTC.

This chain joins TRBV4-3 and TRBJ1-1, with D perhaps TRBD1 (5 bases). The germline V gene has CDR1 LGHNA and CDR2 YSLEER. The V end lost 1 base, the J end lost 9 bases, and 12 bases lay between the germline ends. CDR3 length: 13 residues. The CDR3 sequence: CASSQVFGAQAFF. The CDR3 nucleotides read TGCGCCAGCAGCCAAGTGTTTGGGGCTCAAGCTTTCTTT.

This clone was recorded only once. The chain employs TRBV6-2 or TRBV6-3 and TRBJ1-5, with 10 nucleotides matching TRBD1. The CDR3 has 15 amino acids. The trim removed 6 bases at V and 6 bases at J, leaving 8 bases unmatched. Germline-derived CDR1 and CDR2 are MNHEY and SVGEGT. The CDR3 region has the DNA TGTGCCAGCAGCCGCGTGACAGGGGGCGTTCAGCCCCAGCATTTT. It is translated as CASSRVTGGVQPQHF.

The CDR3 sequence: CASSLDRTSTDTQYF. The CDR3 DNA follows: TGTGCCAGCAGCCTCGACAGGACTAGCACAGATACGCAGTATTTT. V is TRBV7-2 and J is TRBJ2-3, with D possibly matching TRBD1 (6 bases). CDR3 size: 15 residues. Trimming removed 5 bases from V and 0 bases from J, with 12 bases in between. In germline, CDR1 is SGHTA, CDR2 FQGNSA.

The V call is TRBV12-2, the J call TRBJ2-1; the D segment call TRBD2 is taken from the table without a DNA check. TRBV12-2 is a pseudogene. The CDR3 is made up of 13 amino acids. In nucleotides, the CDR3 is TGTGCAAGCGGGAGGGCCAAATACAATGAGCAGTTCTTC. Its translation: CASGRAKYNEQFF.

The rearrangement uses TRBV30 and TRBJ1-4; D ambiguous. Germline CDR1 GTSNPN, CDR2 SVGIG (reference sequence). The CDR3 is made up of 13 amino acids. V lost 2 bases and J lost 4, with 8 bases in between. For the CDR3, the DNA is TGTGCCTGGAGTATCCGTTTTAATGAAAAACTGTTTTTT. As protein: CAWSIRFNEKLFF.

This chain joins TRBV6-1 and TRBJ1-2, with D uncertain. CDR3 size: 13 residues. The ends were cut back, 3 bases at V and 4 bases at J, with 9 bases in the middle. CDR1 is MNHNS, CDR2 SASEGT, per germline. The DNA for the CDR3 is TGTGCCAGCAGTGATCGGGGTGGCTATGGCTACACCTTC. Translated: CASSDRGGYGYTF.

The chain is built from TRBV28 and TRBJ1-5, with D possibly being TRBD1 (6 bases). The V end lost 5 bases, the J end lost 0 bases, and 17 bases lay between the germline ends. From germline, CDR1 is MDHEN and CDR2 SYDVKM. The CDR3 totals 17 residues. In DNA, the CDR3 is TGTGCCAGCAGTCCTACACCGGGACACCCTAGCAATCAGCCCCAGCATTTT. Its translation: CASSPTPGHPSNQPQHF.

The gene calls are TRBV4-3 and TRBJ1-2; 11 positions agree with TRBD1. CDR1 is LGHNA and CDR2 is YSLEER in the germline V gene. After removal of 0 bases from V and 4 bases from J, the junction contained 4 bases not matched to a gene. The CDR3 runs 16 residues. In DNA, the CDR3 is TGCGCCAGCAGCCAAGAGACAGGGACAGGGGGCTATGGCTACACCTTC. Its protein is CASSQETGTGGYGYTF.

A few counts support this clone. The V gene is TRBV29-1, the J gene TRBJ2-5; 11 bases match TRBD2. The CDR3 sequence is 19 residues long. CDR1 and CDR2 (germline): SQVTM, ANQGSEA. V lost 1 base, J lost 7 bases, and 20 bases stayed unmatched. The CDR3 here is CSVEVFQRVAGGPAGTQYF. Here the CDR3 DNA reads TGCAGCGTTGAAGTTTTTCAGCGAGTAGCGGGAGGGCCGGCGGGGACCCAGTACTTC.

The chain recombines TRBV4-1 with TRBJ2-2; D perhaps matches TRBD1 (5 bases). The CDR3 runs 15 residues. Trimming took 6 bases from V and 1 from J, leaving 12 bases between them. Germline V gene lookup returns CDR1 MGHRA and CDR2 YSYEKL. This CDR3 reads CASRGVRKNTGELFF. CDR3 coding DNA: TGCGCCAGCAGAGGGGTCAGAAAGAACACCGGGGAGCTGTTTTTT.

The chain joins TRBV21-1 to TRBJ1-1; the listed D gene, TRBD1, was not tested against the DNA. TRBV21-1 is annotated as a pseudogene. The CDR3 has 12 residues. The CDR3 protein is CASSKVGDRAFF. The CDR3 DNA reads TGTGCCAGCAGCAAAGTGGGGGACAGGGCTTTCTTT.

The sample holds one count of this clone. The rearrangement joins TRBV7-6 to TRBJ2-2; maybe TRBD2 (5 bases). This CDR3 contains 16 residues. Germline CDR1 and CDR2: SGHVS and FNYEAQ. V lost 5 bases to trimming and J lost 2 bases, with 15 bases between them. The CDR3 sequence is CASSPGGPYNTGELFF. CDR3 in DNA: TGTGCCAGCAGCCCCGGCGGGCCGTACAACACCGGGGAGCTGTTTTTT.

The CDR3 nucleotides are TGCAGCGTGAAACTAGCATCCAATGAGCAGTTCTTC. Its protein product is CSVKLASNEQFF. The chain employs TRBV29-1 and TRBJ2-1, with D perhaps matching TRBD2 (6 bases). This CDR3 has 12 amino acids. CDR1 is SQVTM and CDR2 is ANQGSEA in the germline V gene. Trimming took 6 bases from V and 6 from J, leaving 12 bases between them.

V usage is TRBV11-2 and J usage is TRBJ1-1, with 9 bases fitting TRBD1. The germline V gene encodes CDR1 SGHAT and CDR2 FQNNGV. There are 18 residues in the CDR3. V lost 5 bases and J lost 0; bases outside the gene matches: 13. The CDR3 sequence is CASSVPRDRANVNTEAFF. Here the CDR3 DNA reads TGTGCCAGCAGCGTACCTAGGGACAGGGCTAACGTGAACACTGAAGCTTTCTTT.

The chain has TRBV19 and TRBJ1-5; a weak D match, TRBD1 (6 bases). Germline values: CDR1 LNHDA, CDR2 SQIVND (reference sequence). This CDR3 is built from 16 residues. Trimming stripped 3 bases from V and 1 base from J, with 13 bases between. CDR3 region: CASSIGRQASNQPQHF. CDR3 sequence (DNA): TGTGCCAGTAGTATTGGTCGACAGGCCAGCAATCAGCCCCAGCATTTT.

The chain has TRBV7-9 and TRBJ2-1; D possibly corresponds to TRBD1 (6 bases). CDR1 and CDR2 from the germline V gene are SEHNR and FQNEAQ (reference sequence). Trimming took off 5 bases at V and 0 bases at J, with 17 bases between the two ends. CDR3 length: 17 residues. The CDR3: CASSQGQITSSYNEQFF. CDR3 DNA: TGTGCCAGCAGCCAAGGACAGATTACCAGCTCCTACAATGAGCAGTTCTTC.

This chain links TRBV7-2 with TRBJ1-6, with no clear D. The CDR3 consists of 15 residues. Trimming cost V 6 bases and J 1 base, with 10 bases left between them. Per the germline V gene, CDR1 is SGHTA and CDR2 is FQGNSA. This chain's CDR3 is CASRFTVSYNSPLHF. DNA for the CDR3: TGTGCCAGCAGGTTTACAGTGTCCTATAATTCACCCCTCCACTTT.